Below are 31 T cell receptor beta chains sequenced from a single sample in a study of shared clonotypes between healthy human individuals. Data came from immunoSEQ multiplex PCR; TCRdb stores just in-frame clones and leaves some out. This sample has roughly 720,000 clones, with about 90% found just once. The sample taken for sequencing was memory CD8+ T cells from PBMCs. The sample's subset: CD45RO+ cells pooled with CCR7-negative TemRA cells. These receptors came from a young man in good health. Some clones in this sample may be carry-over from other donors' samples.

The genes are TRBV30 and TRBJ1-2, with D possibly being TRBD1 (5 bases). V lost 8 bases and J 4 bases, leaving 17 bases between the germline ends. The CDR3 is 13 amino acids. The germline gives CDR1 GTSNPN, CDR2 SVGIG (reference sequence). CDR3 loop: CAATTPGTYGYTF. The CDR3 DNA follows: TGTGCCGCAACCACCCCCGGGACCTATGGCTACACCTTC.

The rearrangement joins TRBV28 to TRBJ1-2; weak D call: TRBD1 (6 bases). V was cut by 3 bases and J by 4 bases, with 15 bases left in between. Germline CDR1 MDHEN, CDR2 SYDVKM. The CDR3 spans 15 residues. CDR3 DNA sequence: TGTGCCAGCAGTTTGCCCCGGGACAATCCCTATGGCTACACCTTC. Residues: CASSLPRDNPYGYTF.

The genes are TRBV27 and TRBJ2-1, with D unresolved. The CDR3 has 15 amino acids. Looked up from germline, CDR1 is MNHEY and CDR2 is SMNVEV (reference sequence). Trimming left V 2 bases short and J 9 bases short, with 17 bases between. The CDR3 reads CASSLVSDPRAEQFF. The CDR3, as DNA: TGTGCCAGCAGTTTAGTGAGCGACCCTCGGGCTGAGCAGTTCTTC.

The genes are TRBV7-9 and TRBJ1-5; 7 bases map to TRBD1. The V segment lost 5 bases and the J segment 4 bases; nucleotides outside the gene matches: 11. This CDR3 is built from 16 residues. Germline CDR1 reads SEHNR; CDR2 reads FQNEAQ (reference sequence). CDR3 nucleotides: TGTGCCAGCAGCGCAGGGGACAGCCGACTTAATCAGCCCCAGCATTTT. Residues: CASSAGDSRLNQPQHF.

This chain uses TRBV9 with TRBJ2-7; TRBD1 might be the D (5 bases). V gave up 4 bases and J gave up 0 bases, with 8 bases separating them. CDR3 length equals 13 residues. Germline CDR1 reads SGDLS; CDR2 reads YYNGEE. CDR3 sequence reads: CASSSDSSYEQYF. CDR3 nucleotide sequence: TGTGCCAGCAGCTCCGACAGCTCCTACGAGCAGTACTTC.

This clone has only one observation. This CDR3 is also generated by other DNA sequences in the sample. The chain carries TRBV7-9 and TRBJ2-5; maybe TRBD1 (6 bases). Trimming took 1 base from V and 4 from J, leaving 7 bases between them. CDR1 is SEHNR and CDR2 is FQNEAQ in the germline V gene (reference sequence). This CDR3 contains 13 residues. CDR3 residues: CASSLDRAETQYF. CDR3 coding DNA: TGTGCCAGCAGCTTAGACAGGGCAGAGACCCAGTACTTC.

This clone has ten or more counts. The chain employs TRBV10-3 and TRBJ2-7; D is unclear. Germline V CDR1 and CDR2: ENHRY, SYGVKD. The CDR3 is 13 amino acids. Trimming cost V 6 bases and J 2 bases, with 11 bases left between them. The CDR3 region is CAISPDGTYEQYF. The CDR3 coding sequence is TGTGCCATCAGCCCCGACGGTACCTACGAGCAGTACTTC.

This sequence joins TRBV7-9 and TRBJ2-7; TRBD1 agrees at 9 bases. CDR3 length: 14 residues. V shed 4 bases, J shed 3 bases, and the junction held 4 bases outside the gene matches. Germline assignment: CDR1 SEHNR and CDR2 FQNEAQ (reference sequence). In nucleotides, the CDR3 is TGTGCCAGCAGCTCTACGACAGGGGGCTACGAGCAGTACTTC. Amino acid sequence: CASSSTTGGYEQYF.

The chain is built from TRBV10-3 and TRBJ2-5; 7 nucleotides agree with TRBD1. CDR3 length equals 14 residues. V trimming: 4 bases; J trimming: 5 bases; junction bases outside the gene matches: 7. The V gene's germline CDR1 is ENHRY and CDR2 SYGVKD. Here the CDR3 DNA reads TGTGCCATCAGTGGTAAAGGGGGCTGGGAGACCCAGTACTTC. Its translation is CAISGKGGWETQYF.

In DNA form, the CDR3 reads TGTGCCAGCATCTCGGTGGACAGTCTGGGCCACGAGCAGTACTTC. This gives the protein CASISVDSLGHEQYF. The chain employs TRBV5-8 and TRBJ2-7, with D perhaps matching TRBD1 (6 bases). This CDR3 region has 15 residues. CDR1 and CDR2 from the germline V gene are SGHTS and YDEGEE. The ends were cut back, 6 bases at V and 5 bases at J, with 21 bases in the middle.

This chain connects TRBV4-1 to TRBJ1-2; no definite D call. Germline CDR1 MGHRA, CDR2 YSYEKL. The CDR3 has 15 residues. The V end lost 0 bases, the J end lost 12 bases, and 20 bases lay between the germline ends. CDR3 region: CASSQEESGLWRNTF. DNA for the CDR3: TGCGCCAGCAGCCAAGAAGAGTCAGGACTATGGAGGAACACCTTC.

This rearrangement joins TRBV10-3 to TRBJ1-1; 7 bases are a match to TRBD1. Germline-derived CDR1 and CDR2 are ENHRY and SYGVKD. The CDR3 runs to 13 residues. V gave up 4 bases and J gave up 7 bases; unmatched junction bases: 6. This chain's CDR3 is CAISGAAGGEAFF. The CDR3 DNA follows: TGTGCCATCAGTGGCGCGGCAGGGGGTGAAGCTTTCTTT.

A single count supports this clone. The chain combines TRBV27 with TRBJ1-5, with D possibly being TRBD1 (5 bases). Germline CDR1 MNHEY, CDR2 SMNVEV (reference sequence). CDR3 size: 14 residues. The V gene lost 5 bases and the J gene lost 9 bases, with 17 bases spanning the gap. DNA for the CDR3: TGTGCCAGCAGTAGGGCCGGGGGATATCCGCCCCAGCATTTT. Protein: CASSRAGGYPPQHF.

V is TRBV13 and J is TRBJ1-2; 7 bases fit TRBD1. Trimming at V came to 6 bases and at J to 7 bases, leaving 8 bases not matched to a gene. Germline CDR1 PRHDT, CDR2 FYEKMQ (reference sequence). CDR3 length equals 13 residues. DNA of the CDR3: TGTGCCAGCAGTCAAAGGGGGCGGGGTGGCTACACCTTC. Protein product: CASSQRGRGGYTF. Using reference TRBV13 and TRBJ1-2 for the parts outside the CDR3, the full variable domain is AAGVIQSPRHLIKEKRETATLKCYPIPRHDTVYWYQQGPGQDPQFLISFYEKMQSDKGSIPDRFSAQQFSDYHSELNMSSLELGDSALYFCASSQRGRGGYTFGSGTRLTVV.

V gene TRBV15 combines with J gene TRBJ2-1; no reliable D call. There are 18 residues in the CDR3. The V end lost 3 bases, the J end lost 0 bases, and 18 bases lay between the germline ends. Germline CDR1 is LNHNV and CDR2 is YYDKDF (reference sequence). The CDR3 region has the DNA TGTGCCACCAGCAGTCAATCCGCGGCGTGGGGCTCCTACAATGAGCAGTTCTTC. This encodes CATSSQSAAWGSYNEQFF.

V gene TRBV9 combines with J gene TRBJ2-1, with D perhaps TRBD2 (5 bases). This CDR3 spans 14 amino acids. V dropped 3 bases and J dropped 6 bases, with 13 bases sitting between them. CDR1 is SGDLS, CDR2 YYNGEE, per germline. This chain's CDR3 is CASSASSRFNEQFF. As DNA, the CDR3 is TGTGCCAGCAGCGCTAGCTCCAGGTTCAATGAGCAGTTCTTC.

The rearrangement links TRBV7-9 to TRBJ2-7; D assignment may be TRBD1 or TRBD2 (5 bases each). Between the trimmed V and J ends, which lost 5 bases and 0 bases, there was a span of 14 bases. The CDR3 runs to 15 residues. Germline V gene data show CDR1 as SEHNR and CDR2 as FQNEAQ (reference sequence). DNA of the CDR3: TGTGCCAGCAGCCAAAGGGGACGGAGCTCCTACGAGCAGTACTTC. This codes for CASSQRGRSSYEQYF.

The DNA of the CDR3 is TGTGCCAGCAGCGGTGACAAGTTTATCGGCGAGCAGTACTTC. Its protein is CASSGDKFIGEQYF. This chain connects TRBV9 to TRBJ2-5; unclear D gene. The DNA end lines up better with TRBJ2-7; the J call may be wrong. Per the germline V gene, CDR1 is SGDLS and CDR2 is YYNGEE. This CDR3 region has 14 residues.

CDR3 nucleotides: TGTGCCAGCAGTTTATTGGGAGGTACCGAGCAGTACTTC. It is translated as CASSLLGGTEQYF. The genes are TRBV28 and TRBJ2-7, with D possibly matching TRBD2 (6 bases). Germline CDR1 MDHEN, CDR2 SYDVKM. There are 13 residues in the CDR3. Trimming shortened V by 1 base and J by 6 bases, and 10 bases separated the two germline ends.

The table lists this clone with a count of one. The chain links TRBV5-1 to TRBJ2-5; possibly TRBD2 for D (6 bases). Germline values: CDR1 SGHRS, CDR2 YFSETQ. The V and J ends lost 5 bases and 1 base respectively, with 21 bases between them. CDR3 size: 17 residues. The CDR3 DNA reads TGCGCCAGCAGACCACCGTCGAATAGCGGACGCCAAGAGACCCAGTACTTC. This translates into CASRPPSNSGRQETQYF. The full variable domain, rest sourced from reference TRBV5-1 and TRBJ2-5, is KAGVTQTPRYLIKTRGQQVTLSCSPISGHRSVSWYQQTPGQGLQFLFEYFSETQRNKGNFPGRFSGRQFSNSRSEMNVSTLELGDSALYLCASRPPSNSGRQETQYFGPGTRLLVL.

The chain has TRBV11-2 and TRBJ1-2; D not certain. The CDR3 consists of 13 residues. V lost 3 bases and J lost 4, with 9 bases in between. From germline, CDR1 is SGHAT and CDR2 FQNNGV. The CDR3 coding sequence is TGTGCCAGCAGCTTGTCTACCGGCTATGGCTACACCTTC. Translating it yields CASSLSTGYGYTF.

Points on this clone: The same CDR3 can be traced to other DNA sequences in this sample. This sequence joins TRBV11-2 and TRBJ2-3, with D uncertain. Trimming removed 3 bases at V and 4 bases at J, with 5 bases between. The CDR3 has 12 residues. Germline CDR1 reads SGHAT; CDR2 reads FQNNGV. The CDR3 spells CASSLVADTQYF. CDR3 DNA: TGTGCCAGCAGCTTGGTGGCAGATACGCAGTATTTT.

This clone was detected once. This chain connects TRBV30 to TRBJ2-3, with 12 nucleotides matching TRBD2. CDR3 size: 18 residues. The V gene's germline CDR1 is GTSNPN and CDR2 SVGIG (reference sequence). V was pared by 1 base and J by 2 bases, with 10 bases of the junction left unmatched. CDR3 in amino acids: CAWSGLAGVISVTDTQYF. The CDR3 bases are TGTGCCTGGAGTGGACTAGCGGGAGTAATTAGTGTCACAGATACGCAGTATTTT.

This chain uses TRBV4-2 with TRBJ1-2; tentatively, D is TRBD1 (5 bases). The CDR3 totals 16 residues. Germline assignment: CDR1 LGHNA and CDR2 YNFKEQ. Trimming took 4 bases from V and 2 from J, leaving 17 bases between them. CDR3 DNA sequence: TGTGCCAGCAGCCTGGGGGGGGTCGGAGCCAACTATGGCTACACCTTC. Amino acids: CASSLGGVGANYGYTF.

The CDR3 nucleotides are TGTGCCAGCACCCCGGACAGCGGTTCCTACGAGCAGTACTTC. This gives the protein CASTPDSGSYEQYF. The chain has TRBV27 and TRBJ2-7; D possibly corresponds to TRBD1 (6 bases). The CDR3 has 14 amino acids. Germline CDR1 and CDR2: MNHEY and SMNVEV (reference sequence). V lost 7 bases and J 1 base, leaving 14 bases between the germline ends.

The genes are TRBV9 and TRBJ2-7; 7 bases match TRBD1. Losses at the gene ends were 0 bases for V and 0 bases for J; bases not matched to a gene: 3. The germline V gene has CDR1 SGDLS and CDR2 YYNGEE. The CDR3 is 15 amino acids. CDR3 coding DNA: TGTGCCAGCAGCGTAGCACAGGGGATCTCCTACGAGCAGTACTTC. It encodes CASSVAQGISYEQYF.

V usage is TRBV28 and J usage is TRBJ2-5; maybe TRBD1 (6 bases). V gave up 4 bases and J gave up 2 bases, with 14 bases separating them. Per germline, CDR1 MDHEN and CDR2 SYDVKM. The CDR3 covers 15 residues. CDR3 sequence reads: CASSSPQGWQETQYF. CDR3 DNA sequence: TGTGCCAGCAGTTCCCCCCAGGGGTGGCAAGAGACCCAGTACTTC.

V and J are TRBV5-5 and TRBJ2-2, with D hard to call. Germline V CDR1 and CDR2: SGHKS, YYEKEE (reference sequence). The CDR3 contains 15 residues. Between the trimmed V and J ends, which lost 3 bases and 4 bases, there was a span of 13 bases. CDR3 sequence: CASSSDLPGTGELFF. CDR3 sequence (DNA): TGTGCCAGCAGCTCAGATCTCCCAGGCACCGGGGAGCTGTTTTTT.

The chain is built from TRBV2 and TRBJ2-7; 7 positions agree with TRBD2. CDR1 is SNHLY and CDR2 is FYNNEI in the germline V gene. The V segment lost 8 bases and the J segment 0 bases; nucleotides outside the gene matches: 7. This CDR3 region has 14 residues. This CDR3 is CASHPGLSSYEQYF. The CDR3 DNA reads TGTGCCAGCCATCCGGGACTAAGCTCCTACGAGCAGTACTTC.

The chain recombines TRBV9 with TRBJ1-2, with 7 bases that match TRBD1. Per the germline V gene, CDR1 is SGDLS and CDR2 is YYNGEE. The CDR3 length is 13 residues. Unmatched junction bases numbered 4, after V lost 0 bases and J lost 8 bases. CDR3 amino acids: CASSVGRGEGYTF. The CDR3 nucleotides are TGTGCCAGCAGCGTAGGCAGGGGGGAAGGCTACACCTTC.

There are a few counts of this clone. The chain has TRBV7-9 and TRBJ1-2; D uncertain. The germline gives CDR1 SEHNR, CDR2 FQNEAQ (reference sequence). CDR3 length: 17 amino acids. V lost 1 base and J 0 bases, leaving 15 bases between the germline ends. CDR3 region: CASSLVPYGPSNYGYTF. DNA of the CDR3: TGTGCCAGCAGCTTAGTTCCCTACGGCCCTTCTAACTATGGCTACACCTTC.